One and the same sample provided the 18 T cell receptor beta chains below, sequenced in a study of blood T cell repertoires in COVID-19. Method: immunoSEQ multiplex PCR; TCRdb's copy keeps in-frame clones and lacks some. The data contain some 25,000 clones, just over 90% of them singletons. Sequenced sample: peripheral blood. Source of these receptors: a man between 65 and 85 years old with active COVID-19.

The chain carries TRBV5-1 and TRBJ1-2; possible D gene TRBD1, 5 bases. This CDR3 region has 15 residues. The V and J ends lost 7 bases and 8 bases respectively, with 24 bases between them. Germline V gene sequence: CDR1 SGHRS, CDR2 YFSETQ. The chain's CDR3 is CASAERGLGSKGYTF. Here the CDR3 DNA reads TGCGCCAGCGCCGAGCGGGGCCTAGGAAGTAAGGGCTACACCTTC.

The chain links TRBV29-1 to TRBJ2-1, with a possible D match to TRBD2 (6 bases). Germline V gives CDR1 SQVTM, CDR2 ANQGSEA. This CDR3 is 14 amino acids long. Here the CDR3 DNA reads TGCAGTTCGGGGGTGGGATCCCCTTACAATGAGCAGTTCTTC. Translated: CSSGVGSPYNEQFF.

The rearrangement joins TRBV19 to TRBJ2-3; perhaps TRBD2 as D (7 bases). Germline V gene data show CDR1 as LNHDA and CDR2 as SQIVND (reference sequence). The CDR3 runs 16 residues. The germline V and J ends were trimmed by 7 bases and 1 base, with 18 bases remaining between them. The CDR3 DNA follows: TGTGCCAGTACCCGGTTTGGGGGGGCACGCACAGATACGCAGTATTTT. This translates into CASTRFGGARTDTQYF.

The chain recombines TRBV18 with TRBJ2-7; 7 bases fit TRBD1. The CDR3 runs to 13 residues. CDR1 is KGHSH and CDR2 is LQKENI in the germline V gene. Trimming removed 5 bases from V and 2 bases from J; junction bases left unmatched: 3. CDR3 loop: CASSRQGAYEQYF. CDR3 DNA: TGTGCCAGCTCAAGACAGGGAGCCTACGAGCAGTACTTC.

The chain carries TRBV18 and TRBJ2-2; TRBD2 matches at 11 bases. Losses at the gene ends were 3 bases for V and 4 bases for J; bases not matched to a gene: 4. Per germline, CDR1 KGHSH and CDR2 LQKENI. The CDR3 is 16 residues long. CDR3 nucleotide sequence: TGTGCCAGCTCACCTAGCGGGAGGGCCCGCACCGGGGAGCTGTTTTTT. Its translation is CASSPSGRARTGELFF.

The V and J genes are TRBV18 and TRBJ1-1; 7 positions match TRBD1. V gave up 5 bases and J gave up 3 bases; unmatched junction bases: 3. The CDR3 consists of 13 residues. Germline-derived CDR1 and CDR2 are KGHSH and LQKENI. The CDR3, as DNA: TGTGCCAGCTCAGGGCAGGGGGACACTGAAGCTTTCTTT. Protein product: CASSGQGDTEAFF.

The chain links TRBV25-1 to TRBJ2-7; 11 bases are shared with TRBD2. J gave up 2 bases and V 4 bases, and 4 bases lay outside the gene matches. CDR3 size: 15 residues. CDR1 and CDR2 (germline): MGHDK, SYGVNS. CDR3: CASSVRLAGTYEQYF. CDR3 nucleotides: TGTGCCAGCAGTGTCCGACTAGCGGGAACCTACGAGCAGTACTTC.

The chain joins TRBV24-1 to TRBJ2-3, with 8 bases lining up with TRBD1. The V and J ends lost 3 bases and 1 base, in that order; junction bases with no gene match: 2. Looked up from germline, CDR1 is KGHDR and CDR2 is SFDVKD. This CDR3 contains 15 residues. Here the CDR3 DNA reads TGTGCCACCAGTGATAGGGGACAGGGCACAGATACGCAGTATTTT. It encodes CATSDRGQGTDTQYF.

This rearrangement joins TRBV18 to TRBJ2-5; D possibly corresponds to TRBD2 (6 bases). The length of the CDR3 is 16 residues. The V and J ends lost 5 bases and 3 bases respectively, with 19 bases between them. In germline, CDR1 is KGHSH, CDR2 LQKENI. The CDR3 is CASSGLGGVKKETQYF. In DNA form, the CDR3 reads TGTGCCAGCTCAGGACTGGGCGGGGTGAAGAAAGAGACCCAGTACTTC.

V and J are TRBV2 and TRBJ2-3, with TRBD2 identical over 8 bases. Trimming at V came to 6 bases and at J to 0 bases, leaving 5 bases not matched to a gene. This CDR3 has 15 amino acids. Germline CDR1 is SNHLY and CDR2 is FYNNEI. CDR3 DNA: TGTGCCAGCAGGGCGGGGGGATTTAGCACAGATACGCAGTATTTT. This sequence encodes CASRAGGFSTDTQYF. Looking up the rest from reference TRBV2 and TRBJ2-3 gives the full variable domain: EPEVTQTPSHQVTQMGQEVILRCVPISNHLYFYWYRQILGQKVEFLVSFYNNEISEKSEIFDDQFSVERPDGSNFTLKIRSTKLEDSAMYFCASRAGGFSTDTQYFGPGTRLTVL.

The chain links TRBV4-2 to TRBJ1-4; weak D call: TRBD1 (6 bases). Germline CDR1 reads LGHNA; CDR2 reads YNFKEQ. This CDR3 is built from 16 residues. Trimming removed 0 bases at V and 4 bases at J, with 12 bases between. For the CDR3, the DNA is TGTGCCAGCAGCCAAGATGTGGCAGGGGTTAATGAAAAACTGTTTTTT. Its protein is CASSQDVAGVNEKLFF.

The J gene is TRBJ2-7, the V gene TRBV5-1; TRBD2 aligns across 11 bases. Germline V gives CDR1 SGHRS, CDR2 YFSETQ. Trimming cost V 3 bases and J 4 bases; bases outside gene matches: 9. The CDR3 totals 16 residues. The chain's CDR3 is CASSWGPGTSGYEQYF. The CDR3 coding sequence is TGCGCCAGCAGCTGGGGGCCCGGGACTAGCGGATACGAGCAGTACTTC.

The chain couples TRBV5-1 to TRBJ2-7, with 10 bases lining up with TRBD1. Germline CDR1 reads SGHRS; CDR2 reads YFSETQ. The J segment lost 5 bases and the V segment lost 5 bases, leaving 13 bases of the junction unmatched. The CDR3 is 16 residues long. The CDR3 DNA sequence: TGCGCCAGCAGACGGGACAGGGGTATTTTGGTTGACGAGCAGTACTTC. It codes for CASRRDRGILVDEQYF.

The chain employs TRBV6-2 or TRBV6-3 and TRBJ1-4; possible D gene TRBD1, 6 bases. Per germline, CDR1 MNHEY and CDR2 SVGEGT. With 2 bases removed from V and 7 bases from J, the gap between germline ends came to 14 bases. The CDR3 runs to 15 residues. The CDR3 loop is CASSYQGQHGEKLFF. CDR3 DNA sequence: TGTGCCAGCAGTTACCAAGGACAGCACGGTGAAAAACTGTTTTTT.

The chain employs TRBV4-3 and TRBJ1-5, with D tentatively TRBD1 (6 bases). V was trimmed by 4 bases and J by 16 bases, leaving 26 bases between them. The germline V gene has CDR1 LGHNA and CDR2 YSLEER. CDR3 length equals 15 residues. The CDR3 sequence: CASSPQLQTGTFIHF. CDR3 in DNA: TGCGCCAGCAGCCCCCAGCTCCAAACCGGGACATTCATACATTTT.

The chain links TRBV6-5 to TRBJ1-4; TRBD1 matches at 10 bases. The CDR3 covers 14 residues. Germline CDR1 is MNHEY and CDR2 is SVGAGI. Unmatched junction bases numbered 10, after V lost 6 bases and J lost 12 bases. The DNA for the CDR3 is TGTGCCAGCAGCATGACAGGGGGCTTGGTGGAACTGTTTTTT. Its translation is CASSMTGGLVELFF.

This clone was seen a few times. Other DNA sequences of this sample code for an identical CDR3. This rearrangement joins TRBV5-1 to TRBJ1-2; no clear D gene. The CDR3 is made up of 16 amino acids. V was shortened by 1 base and J by 5 bases, with 18 bases between the two germline ends. CDR1 and CDR2 from the germline V gene are SGHRS and YFSETQ. The CDR3 bases are TGCGCCAGCAGCTTGTTGAGCGCCAACAGCGGATATGGCTACACCTTC. This sequence encodes CASSLLSANSGYGYTF.

The genes are TRBV6-5 and TRBJ2-7, with a possible D match to TRBD1 (6 bases). The CDR3 contains 16 residues. Germline V gene data show CDR1 as MNHEY and CDR2 as SVGAGI. Trimming removed 2 bases at V and 1 base at J, with 15 bases between. The CDR3 nucleotides read TGTGCCAGCAGTTACGCCGTTGGGACACCTTCCTACGAGCAGTACTTC. It is translated as CASSYAVGTPSYEQYF.